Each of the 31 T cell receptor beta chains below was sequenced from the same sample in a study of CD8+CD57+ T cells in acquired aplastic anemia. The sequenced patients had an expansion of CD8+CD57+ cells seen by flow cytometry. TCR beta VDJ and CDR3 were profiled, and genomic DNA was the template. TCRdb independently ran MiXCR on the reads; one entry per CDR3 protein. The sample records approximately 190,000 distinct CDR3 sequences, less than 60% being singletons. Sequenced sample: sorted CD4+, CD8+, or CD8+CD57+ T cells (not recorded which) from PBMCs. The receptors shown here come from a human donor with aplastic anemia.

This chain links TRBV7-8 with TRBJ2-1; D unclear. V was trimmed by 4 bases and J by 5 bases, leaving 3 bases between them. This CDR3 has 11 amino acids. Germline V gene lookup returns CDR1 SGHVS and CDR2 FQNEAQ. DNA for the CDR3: TGTGCCAGCAGCTCGAACAATGAGCAGTTCTTC. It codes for CASSSNNEQFF.

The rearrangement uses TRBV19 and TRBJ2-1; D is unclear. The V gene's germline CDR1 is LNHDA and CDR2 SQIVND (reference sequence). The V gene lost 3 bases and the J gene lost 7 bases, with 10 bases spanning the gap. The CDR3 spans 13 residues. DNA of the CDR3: TGTGCCAGTAGTATCACGACACTAAATGAGCAGTTCTTC. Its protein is CASSITTLNEQFF.

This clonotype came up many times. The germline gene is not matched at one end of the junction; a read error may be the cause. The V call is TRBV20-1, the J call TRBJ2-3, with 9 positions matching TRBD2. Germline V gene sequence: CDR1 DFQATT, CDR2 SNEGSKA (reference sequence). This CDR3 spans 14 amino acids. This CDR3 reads CSARDGTSIDTQYF. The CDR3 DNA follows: TGCAGTGCTAGAGATGGGACTAGCATAGATACGCAGTATTTT.

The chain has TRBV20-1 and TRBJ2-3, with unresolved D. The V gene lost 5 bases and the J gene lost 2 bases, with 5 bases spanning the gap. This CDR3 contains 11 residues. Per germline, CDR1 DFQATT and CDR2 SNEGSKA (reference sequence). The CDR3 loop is CSAWDTDTQYF. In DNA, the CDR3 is TGCAGTGCTTGGGACACAGATACGCAGTATTTT.

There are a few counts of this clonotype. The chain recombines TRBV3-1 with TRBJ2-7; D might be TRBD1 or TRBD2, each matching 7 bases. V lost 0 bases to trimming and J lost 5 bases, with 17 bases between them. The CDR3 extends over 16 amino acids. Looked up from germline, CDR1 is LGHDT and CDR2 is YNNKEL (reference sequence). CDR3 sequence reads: CASSQDLGGAGDEQYF. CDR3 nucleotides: TGTGCCAGCAGCCAAGATTTAGGGGGCGCGGGGGACGAGCAGTACTTC.

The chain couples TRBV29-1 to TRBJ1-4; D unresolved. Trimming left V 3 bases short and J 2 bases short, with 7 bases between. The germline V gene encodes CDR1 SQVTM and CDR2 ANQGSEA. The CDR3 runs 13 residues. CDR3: CSVEGLTNEKLFF. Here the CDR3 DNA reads TGCAGCGTTGAGGGGTTGACTAATGAAAAACTGTTTTTT.

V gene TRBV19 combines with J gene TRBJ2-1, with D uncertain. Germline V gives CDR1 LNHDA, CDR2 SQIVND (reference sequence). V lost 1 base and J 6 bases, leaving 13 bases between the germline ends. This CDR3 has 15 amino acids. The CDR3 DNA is TGTGCCAGTAGTATAGTTTCCGGGCCCCCCAATGAGCAGTTCTTC. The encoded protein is CASSIVSGPPNEQFF.

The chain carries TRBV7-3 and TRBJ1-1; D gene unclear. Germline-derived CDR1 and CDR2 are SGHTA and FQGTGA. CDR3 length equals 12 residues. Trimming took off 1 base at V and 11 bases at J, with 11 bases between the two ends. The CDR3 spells CASSLIVRGAFF. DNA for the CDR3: TGTGCCAGCAGCTTAATCGTGAGAGGGGCTTTCTTT.

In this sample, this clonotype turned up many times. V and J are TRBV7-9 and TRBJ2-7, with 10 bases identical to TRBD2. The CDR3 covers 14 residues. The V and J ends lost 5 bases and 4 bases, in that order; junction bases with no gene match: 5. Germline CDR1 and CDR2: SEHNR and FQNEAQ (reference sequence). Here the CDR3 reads CASSRGTSEYEQYF. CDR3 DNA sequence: TGTGCCAGCAGCCGCGGGACTAGCGAGTACGAGCAGTACTTC.

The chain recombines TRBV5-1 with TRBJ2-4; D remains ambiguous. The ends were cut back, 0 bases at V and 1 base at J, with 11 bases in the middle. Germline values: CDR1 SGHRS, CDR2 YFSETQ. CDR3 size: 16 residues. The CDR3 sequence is CASSLAAGMAKNIQYF. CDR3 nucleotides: TGCGCCAGCAGCTTGGCCGCCGGAATGGCCAAAAACATTCAGTACTTC. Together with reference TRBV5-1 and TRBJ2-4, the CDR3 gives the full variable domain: KAGVTQTPRYLIKTRGQQVTLSCSPISGHRSVSWYQQTPGQGLQFLFEYFSETQRNKGNFPGRFSGRQFSNSRSEMNVSTLELGDSALYLCASSLAAGMAKNIQYFGAGTRLSVL.

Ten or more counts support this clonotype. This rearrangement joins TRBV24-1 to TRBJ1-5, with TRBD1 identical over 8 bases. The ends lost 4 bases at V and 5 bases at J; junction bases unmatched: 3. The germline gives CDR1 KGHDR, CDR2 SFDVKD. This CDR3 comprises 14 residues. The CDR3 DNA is TGTGCCACCAGTGACCGGACAGGGTATCAGCCCCAGCATTTT. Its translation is CATSDRTGYQPQHF.

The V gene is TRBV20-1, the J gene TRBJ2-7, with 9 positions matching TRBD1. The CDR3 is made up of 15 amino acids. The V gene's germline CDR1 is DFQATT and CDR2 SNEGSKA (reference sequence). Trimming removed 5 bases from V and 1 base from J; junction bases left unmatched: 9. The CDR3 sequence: CSASATGTGSYEQYF. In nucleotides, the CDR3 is TGCAGTGCTTCGGCCACCGGGACAGGGTCCTACGAGCAGTACTTC.

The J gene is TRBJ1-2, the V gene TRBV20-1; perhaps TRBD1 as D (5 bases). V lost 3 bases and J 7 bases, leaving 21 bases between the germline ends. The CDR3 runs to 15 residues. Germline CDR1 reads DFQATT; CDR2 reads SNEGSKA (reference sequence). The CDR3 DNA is TGCAGTGCTAGGAATGAAGGGGTCGGAAGAGCTGGCTACACCTTC. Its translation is CSARNEGVGRAGYTF.

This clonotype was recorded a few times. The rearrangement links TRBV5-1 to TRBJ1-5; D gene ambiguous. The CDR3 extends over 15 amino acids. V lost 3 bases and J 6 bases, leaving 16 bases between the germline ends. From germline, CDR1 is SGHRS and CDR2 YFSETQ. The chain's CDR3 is CASSSSGLIGQPQHF. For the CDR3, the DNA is TGCGCCAGCAGCTCGTCGGGGTTAATCGGTCAGCCCCAGCATTTT. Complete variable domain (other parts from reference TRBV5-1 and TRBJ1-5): KAGVTQTPRYLIKTRGQQVTLSCSPISGHRSVSWYQQTPGQGLQFLFEYFSETQRNKGNFPGRFSGRQFSNSRSEMNVSTLELGDSALYLCASSSSGLIGQPQHFGDGTRLSIL.

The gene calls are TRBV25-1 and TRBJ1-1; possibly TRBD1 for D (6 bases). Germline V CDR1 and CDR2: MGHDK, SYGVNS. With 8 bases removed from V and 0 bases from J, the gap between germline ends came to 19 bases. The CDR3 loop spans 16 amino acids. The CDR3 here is CASSLSVGALNTEAFF. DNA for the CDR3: TGTGCCAGCTCTCTATCTGTGGGGGCGTTGAACACTGAAGCTTTCTTT.

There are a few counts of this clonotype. In DNA, the CDR3 is TGTGCCAGCAGTCAGACTAGCGGGGTACAAGAGACCCAGTACTTC. As protein: CASSQTSGVQETQYF. The chain joins TRBV2 to TRBJ2-5, with 11 bases that match TRBD2. The V and J ends lost 5 bases and 2 bases, in that order; junction bases with no gene match: 4. This CDR3 contains 15 residues. Germline CDR1 reads SNHLY; CDR2 reads FYNNEI.

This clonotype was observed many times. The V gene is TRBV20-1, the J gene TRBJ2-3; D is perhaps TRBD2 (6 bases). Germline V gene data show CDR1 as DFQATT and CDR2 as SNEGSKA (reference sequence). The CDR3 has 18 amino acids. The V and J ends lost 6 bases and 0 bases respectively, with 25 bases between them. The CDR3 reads CSARPPPASGPSTDTQYF. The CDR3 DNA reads TGCAGTGCCCGCCCCCCCCCCGCGAGCGGGCCTAGCACAGATACGCAGTATTTT.

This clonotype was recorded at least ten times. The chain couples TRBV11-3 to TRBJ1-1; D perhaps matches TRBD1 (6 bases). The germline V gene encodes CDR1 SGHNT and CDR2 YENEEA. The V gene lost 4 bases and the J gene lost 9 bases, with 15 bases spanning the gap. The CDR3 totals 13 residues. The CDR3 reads CASSSDRWKKAFF. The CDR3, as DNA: TGTGCCAGCAGCTCTGACAGGTGGAAGAAAGCTTTCTTT. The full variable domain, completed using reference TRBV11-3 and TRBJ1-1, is EAGVVQSPRYKIIEKKQPVAFWCNPISGHNTLYWYLQNLGQGPELLIRYENEEAVDDSQLPKDRFSAERLKGVDSTLKIQPAELGDSAVYLCASSSDRWKKAFFGQGTRLTVV.

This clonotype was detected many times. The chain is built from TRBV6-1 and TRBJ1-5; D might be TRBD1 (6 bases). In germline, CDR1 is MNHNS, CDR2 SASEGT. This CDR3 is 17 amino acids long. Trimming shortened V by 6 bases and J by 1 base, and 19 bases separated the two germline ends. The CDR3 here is CASRKQTGNRSNQPQHF. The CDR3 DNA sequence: TGTGCCAGCAGGAAACAAACAGGGAACAGAAGCAATCAGCCCCAGCATTTT.

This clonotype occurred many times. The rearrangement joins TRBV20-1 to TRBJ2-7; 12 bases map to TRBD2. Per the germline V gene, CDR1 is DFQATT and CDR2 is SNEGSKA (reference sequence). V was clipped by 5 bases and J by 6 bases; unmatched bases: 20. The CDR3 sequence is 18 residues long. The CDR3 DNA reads TGCAGTGCTCCACCCTCAGGGGGGATAACTAGCGGGAGGTTCGAGCAGTACTTC. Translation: CSAPPSGGITSGRFEQYF.

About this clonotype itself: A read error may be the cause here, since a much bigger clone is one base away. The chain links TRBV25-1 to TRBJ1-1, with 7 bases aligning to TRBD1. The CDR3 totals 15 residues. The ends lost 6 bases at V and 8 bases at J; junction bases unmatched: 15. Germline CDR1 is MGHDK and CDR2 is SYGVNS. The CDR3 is CASSQRQGAWAEAFF. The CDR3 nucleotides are TGTGCCAGCAGCCAGAGACAGGGAGCTTGGGCGGAAGCTTTCTTT.

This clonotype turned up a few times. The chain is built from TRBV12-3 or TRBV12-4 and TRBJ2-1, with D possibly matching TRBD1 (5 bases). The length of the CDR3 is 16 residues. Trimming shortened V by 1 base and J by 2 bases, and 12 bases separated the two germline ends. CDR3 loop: CASSLGGALAYNEQFF. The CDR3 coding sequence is TGTGCCAGCAGTTTAGGTGGGGCCCTGGCCTACAATGAGCAGTTCTTC.

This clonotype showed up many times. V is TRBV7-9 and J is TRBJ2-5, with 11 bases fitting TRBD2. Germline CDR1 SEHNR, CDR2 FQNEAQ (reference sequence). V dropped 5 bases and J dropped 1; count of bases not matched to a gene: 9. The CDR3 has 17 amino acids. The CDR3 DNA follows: TGTGCCAGCAGCCCCCCTCGGACTAGCGGGCGCCAAGAGACCCAGTACTTC. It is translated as CASSPPRTSGRQETQYF.

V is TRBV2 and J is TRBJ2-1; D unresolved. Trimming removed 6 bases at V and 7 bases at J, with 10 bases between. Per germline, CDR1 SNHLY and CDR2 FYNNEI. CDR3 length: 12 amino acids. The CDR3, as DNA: TGTGCCAGCAGCAATAGCAGGAATGAGCAGTTCTTC. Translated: CASSNSRNEQFF.

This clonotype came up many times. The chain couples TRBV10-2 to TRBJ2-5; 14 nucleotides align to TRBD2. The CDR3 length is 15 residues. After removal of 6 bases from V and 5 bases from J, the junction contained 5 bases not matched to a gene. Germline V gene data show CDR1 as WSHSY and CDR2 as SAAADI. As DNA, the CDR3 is TGCGCCAGCAGAGGGACTAGCGGGAGCACGGAGACCCAGTACTTC. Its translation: CASRGTSGSTETQYF.

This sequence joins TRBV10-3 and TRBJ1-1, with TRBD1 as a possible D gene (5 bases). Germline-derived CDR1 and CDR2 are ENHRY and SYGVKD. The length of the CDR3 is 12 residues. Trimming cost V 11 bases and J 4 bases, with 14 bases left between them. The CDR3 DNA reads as TGTGCCGCACGGGGCCGGAGCACTGAAGCTTTCTTT. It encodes CAARGRSTEAFF.

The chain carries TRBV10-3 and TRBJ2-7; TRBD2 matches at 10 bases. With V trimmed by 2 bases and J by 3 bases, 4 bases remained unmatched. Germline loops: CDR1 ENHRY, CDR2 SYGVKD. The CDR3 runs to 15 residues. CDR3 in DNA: TGTGCCATCAGTGAGCCTTGGACTAGCGGCTACGAGCAGTACTTC. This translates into CAISEPWTSGYEQYF.

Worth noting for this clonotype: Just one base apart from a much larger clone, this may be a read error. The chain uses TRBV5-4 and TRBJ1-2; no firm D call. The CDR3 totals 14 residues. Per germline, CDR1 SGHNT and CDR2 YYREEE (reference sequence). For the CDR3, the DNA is TGTGCCAGCAGCTTCCACAGCCTTAACTATGGCTACATCTTC. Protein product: CASSFHSLNYGYIF.

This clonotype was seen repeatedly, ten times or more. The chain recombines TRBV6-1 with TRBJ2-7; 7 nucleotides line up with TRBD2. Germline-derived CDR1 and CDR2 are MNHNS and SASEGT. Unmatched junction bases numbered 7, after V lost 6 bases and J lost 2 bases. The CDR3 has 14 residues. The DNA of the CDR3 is TGTGCCAGCAGGAATAGCGGGCCGCCCTACGAGCAGTACTTC. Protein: CASRNSGPPYEQYF.

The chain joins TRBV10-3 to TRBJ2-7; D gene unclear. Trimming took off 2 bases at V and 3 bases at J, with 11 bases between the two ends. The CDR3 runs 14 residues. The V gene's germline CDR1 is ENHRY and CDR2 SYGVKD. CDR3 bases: TGTGCCATCAGTGAGGCAAGGTGGTACTACGAGCAGTACTTC. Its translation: CAISEARWYYEQYF.

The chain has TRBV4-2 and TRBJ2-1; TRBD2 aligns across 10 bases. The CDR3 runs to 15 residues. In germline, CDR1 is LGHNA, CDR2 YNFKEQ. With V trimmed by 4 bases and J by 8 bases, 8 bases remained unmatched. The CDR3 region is CASSPSGRARDEQFF. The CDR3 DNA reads TGTGCCAGCAGCCCAAGCGGGAGGGCCAGAGATGAGCAGTTCTTC.